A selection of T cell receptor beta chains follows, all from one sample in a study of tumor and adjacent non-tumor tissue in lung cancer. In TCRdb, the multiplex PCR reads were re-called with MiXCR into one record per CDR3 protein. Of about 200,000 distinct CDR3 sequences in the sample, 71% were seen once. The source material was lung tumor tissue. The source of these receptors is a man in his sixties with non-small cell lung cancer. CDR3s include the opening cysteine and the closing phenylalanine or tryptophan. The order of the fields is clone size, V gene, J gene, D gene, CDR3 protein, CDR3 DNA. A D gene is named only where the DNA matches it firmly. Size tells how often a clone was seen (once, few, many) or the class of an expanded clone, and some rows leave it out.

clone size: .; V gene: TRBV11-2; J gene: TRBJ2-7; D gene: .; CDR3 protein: CPSSSSTAGSVYEQYF; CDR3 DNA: TGTCCCAGCAGCTCGAGTACAGCAGGGAGTGTCTACGAGCAGTACTTC
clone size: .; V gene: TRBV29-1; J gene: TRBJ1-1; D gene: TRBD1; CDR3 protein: CIADRGKNTEAFF; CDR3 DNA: TGCATCGCTGACAGGGGAAAAAACACTGAAGCTTTCTTT
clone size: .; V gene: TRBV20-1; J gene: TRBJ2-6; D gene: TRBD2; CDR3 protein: CSARVPGTSGGFSWANVLTF; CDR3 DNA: TGCAGTGCTAGAGTCCCCGGGACTAGCGGGGGATTCTCTTGGGCCAACGTCCTGACTTTC
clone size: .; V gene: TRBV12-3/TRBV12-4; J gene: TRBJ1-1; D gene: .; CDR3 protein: CASNSRTDRRSGAFF; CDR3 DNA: TGTGCCAGCAATTCCCGGACAGACCGAAGGTCTGGGGCTTTCTTT
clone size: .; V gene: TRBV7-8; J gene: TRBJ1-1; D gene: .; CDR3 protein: CASSLGQGDTEAFF; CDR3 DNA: TGTGCCAGCAGCTTAGGTCAGGGTGACACTGAAGCTTTCTTT
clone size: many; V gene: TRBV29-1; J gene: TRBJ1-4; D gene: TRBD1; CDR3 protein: CSVEGTGTNEKLFF; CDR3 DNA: TGCAGCGTTGAGGGGACAGGTACTAATGAAAAACTGTTTTTT
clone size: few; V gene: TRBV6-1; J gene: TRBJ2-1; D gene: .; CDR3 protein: CAISQRNNNEQFF; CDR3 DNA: TGTGCCATTTCACAACGAAACAACAATGAGCAGTTCTTC
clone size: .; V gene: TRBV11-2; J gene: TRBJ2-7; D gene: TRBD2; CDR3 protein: CAGSPGRAGDSYERYF; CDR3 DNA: TGTGCCGGCAGCCCTGGGCGAGCGGGGGACTCCTACGAGCGGTACTTC
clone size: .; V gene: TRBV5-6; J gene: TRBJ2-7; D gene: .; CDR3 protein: CASSYGTAWEQYF; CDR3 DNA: TGTGCCAGCAGTTACGGCACTGCATGGGAGCAGTACTTC
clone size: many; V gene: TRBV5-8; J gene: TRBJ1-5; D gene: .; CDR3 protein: CASSLVGYNQPQHF; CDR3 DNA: TGTGCCAGCAGCTTGGTTGGGTACAATCAGCCCCAGCATTTT
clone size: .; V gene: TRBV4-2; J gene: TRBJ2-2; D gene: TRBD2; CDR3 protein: CASSKEHSGSSTGELFF; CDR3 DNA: TGTGCCAGCAGCAAGGAGCACAGCGGGAGTTCCACCGGGGAACTGTTTTTT
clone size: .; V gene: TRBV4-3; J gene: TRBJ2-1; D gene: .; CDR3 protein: CAISLDGQGNEQFF; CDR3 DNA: TGCGCCATCAGCCTAGATGGGCAGGGAAATGAGCAGTTCTTC
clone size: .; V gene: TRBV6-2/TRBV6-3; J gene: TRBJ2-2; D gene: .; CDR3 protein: CVSSYSMLQAGGLFF; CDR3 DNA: TGTGTCAGCAGTTACTCGATGCTACAGGCCGGGGGGCTGTTTTTT
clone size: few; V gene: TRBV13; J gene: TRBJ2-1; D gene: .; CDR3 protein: CASIKSSQVYNEQFF; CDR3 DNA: TGTGCCAGCATTAAAAGTAGTCAGGTTTACAATGAGCAGTTCTTC
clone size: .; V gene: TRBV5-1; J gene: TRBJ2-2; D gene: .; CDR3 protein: CASSLGIANTGELFF; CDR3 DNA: TGCGCCAGCAGCTTAGGGATAGCTAACACCGGGGAGCTGTTTTTT
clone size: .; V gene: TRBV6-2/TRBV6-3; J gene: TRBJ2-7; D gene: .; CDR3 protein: CASRKGRSSYVQYF; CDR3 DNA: TGTGCCAGCAGAAAGGGACGTAGCTCCTACGTGCAGTACTTC
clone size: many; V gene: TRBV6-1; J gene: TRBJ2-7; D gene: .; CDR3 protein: CASSERQFWEQYF; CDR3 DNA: TGTGCCAGCAGTGAACGACAATTCTGGGAGCAGTACTTC
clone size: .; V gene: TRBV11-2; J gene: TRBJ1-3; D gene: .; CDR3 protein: CASSLGGYPRNTIYF; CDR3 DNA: TGTGCCAGCAGCTTAGGGGGTTACCCCAGAAACACCATATATTTT
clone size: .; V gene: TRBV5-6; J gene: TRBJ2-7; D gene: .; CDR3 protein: CASSPLAANENYF; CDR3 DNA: TGTGCCAGCAGTCCGCTAGCCGCAAACGAGAACTACTTC
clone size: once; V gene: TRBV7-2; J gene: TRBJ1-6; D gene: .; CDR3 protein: CASSLEWGPLDF; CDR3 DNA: TGTGCCAGCAGCTTAGAGTGGGGGCCCCTGGACTTT
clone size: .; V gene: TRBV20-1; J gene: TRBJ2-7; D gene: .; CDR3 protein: CSARGPLYEQYF; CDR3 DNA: TGCAGTGCCAGAGGCCCCCTGTACGAGCAGTACTTC
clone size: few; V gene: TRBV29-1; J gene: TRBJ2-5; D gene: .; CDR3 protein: CSVGSVVGETQYF; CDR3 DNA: TGCAGCGTTGGTAGTGTAGTGGGGGAGACCCAGTACTTC
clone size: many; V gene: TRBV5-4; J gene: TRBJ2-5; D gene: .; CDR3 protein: CASSLDGGGQETQYF; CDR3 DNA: TGTGCCAGCAGCTTGGATGGGGGAGGCCAAGAGACCCAGTACTTC
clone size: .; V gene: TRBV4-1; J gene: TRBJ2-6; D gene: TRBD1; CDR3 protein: CASSQDWWTGGFGANVLTF; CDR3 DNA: TGCGCCAGCAGCCAAGATTGGTGGACAGGGGGCTTTGGGGCCAACGTCCTGACTTTC
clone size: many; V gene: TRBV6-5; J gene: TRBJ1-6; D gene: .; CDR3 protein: CASRPAGSHSPLHF; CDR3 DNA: TGTGCCAGCAGACCTGCCGGTTCGCATTCACCCCTCCACTTT
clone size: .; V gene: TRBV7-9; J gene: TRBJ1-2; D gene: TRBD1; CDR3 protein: CASSLEWGDRADGYTF; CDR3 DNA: TGTGCCAGCAGCTTAGAATGGGGGGACAGGGCGGATGGCTACACTTTC
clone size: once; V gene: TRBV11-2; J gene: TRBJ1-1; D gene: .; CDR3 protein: CVSSLPLQDSGEETEAFF; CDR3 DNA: TGTGTCAGCAGCCTCCCCCTACAGGATAGTGGGGAGGAGACTGAAGCTTTCTTT
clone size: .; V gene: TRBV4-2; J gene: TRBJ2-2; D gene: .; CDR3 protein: CANCQDGGGHANTGELFF; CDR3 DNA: TGTGCCAACTGCCAAGACGGCGGGGGCCACGCGAACACCGGGGAGCTGTTTTTT
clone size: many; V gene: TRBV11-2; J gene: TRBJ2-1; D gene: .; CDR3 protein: CASDWGSYNEQFF; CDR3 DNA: TGTGCCAGCGACTGGGGCTCGTACAATGAGCAGTTCTTC
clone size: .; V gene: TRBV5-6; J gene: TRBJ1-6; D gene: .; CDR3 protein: CASSLATVPYNSPLHF; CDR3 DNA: TGTGCCAGCAGCCTTGCGACAGTCCCCTATAATTCACCCCTCCACTTT
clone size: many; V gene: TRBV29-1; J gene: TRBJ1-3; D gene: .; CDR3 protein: CSVGLSSGNTIYF; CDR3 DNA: TGCAGCGTTGGGCTAAGCTCTGGAAACACCATATATTTT
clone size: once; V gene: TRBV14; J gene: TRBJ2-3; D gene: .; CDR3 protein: CASSTGDTQYF; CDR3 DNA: TGTGCTAGCAGCACTGGAGATACGCAGTATTTT
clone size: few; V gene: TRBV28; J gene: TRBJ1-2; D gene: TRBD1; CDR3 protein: CASSSGQVNYGYTF; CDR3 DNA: TGTGCCAGCAGTTCTGGACAGGTTAACTATGGCTACACCTTC
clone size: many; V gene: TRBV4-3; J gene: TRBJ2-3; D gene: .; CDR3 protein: CASSPRAQGTDTQYF; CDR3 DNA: TGCGCCAGCAGCCCCCGGGCGCAAGGCACAGATACGCAGTATTTT
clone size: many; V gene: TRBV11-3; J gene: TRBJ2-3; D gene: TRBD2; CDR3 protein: CASGLSLAGGGRDTQYF; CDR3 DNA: TGTGCCAGCGGCTTAAGCCTAGCGGGAGGAGGGCGGGATACGCAGTATTTT
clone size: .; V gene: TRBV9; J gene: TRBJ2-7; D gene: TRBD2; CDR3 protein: CASSLRLAYEQYF; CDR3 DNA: TGTGCCAGCAGCTTACGACTAGCATACGAGCAGTACTTC
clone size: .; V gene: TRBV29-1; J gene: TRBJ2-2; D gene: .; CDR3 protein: CSVGGGTGELFF; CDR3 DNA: TGCAGCGTTGGTGGGGGCACCGGGGAGCTGTTTTTT
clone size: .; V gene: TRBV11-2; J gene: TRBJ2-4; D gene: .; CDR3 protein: CDSRLLQGPPYIQYF; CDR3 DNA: TGTGACAGTAGATTACTACAGGGTCCCCCCTACATTCAGTACTTC